Listed here is a single TCR beta chain. The antigen is not known. This entry comes from a study of shared clonotypes between healthy human individuals. Notes on the study in general: Among donors, sharing of clonotypes was expected to be affected by sequencing depth. Only a few donors were included, so the genetic and exposure-history diversity represented was limited.

Only in-frame clones appear in the TCRdb table, and some are missing; sequencing was by immunoSEQ multiplex PCR. The sample carries about 800,000 clones, roughly 96% recorded once. Terminally differentiated effector memory CD45RA+ cells were excluded by CCR7 positive selection of CD45RO-negative cells. The TCR sequence derives from a man in his thirties or forties in good health. Sequencing used naive CD8+ T cells sorted from blood.

The CDR3 sequence: CASSLTGPNEQFF. CDR3 in DNA: TGTGCCAGCAGTTTAACAGGTCCTAATGAGCAGTTCTTC. V is TRBV27 and J is TRBJ2-1, with D perhaps TRBD1 (5 bases). The CDR3 extends over 13 amino acids. The V gene's germline CDR1 is MNHEY and CDR2 SMNVEV (reference sequence). Trimming took 2 bases from V and 7 from J, leaving 9 bases between them.